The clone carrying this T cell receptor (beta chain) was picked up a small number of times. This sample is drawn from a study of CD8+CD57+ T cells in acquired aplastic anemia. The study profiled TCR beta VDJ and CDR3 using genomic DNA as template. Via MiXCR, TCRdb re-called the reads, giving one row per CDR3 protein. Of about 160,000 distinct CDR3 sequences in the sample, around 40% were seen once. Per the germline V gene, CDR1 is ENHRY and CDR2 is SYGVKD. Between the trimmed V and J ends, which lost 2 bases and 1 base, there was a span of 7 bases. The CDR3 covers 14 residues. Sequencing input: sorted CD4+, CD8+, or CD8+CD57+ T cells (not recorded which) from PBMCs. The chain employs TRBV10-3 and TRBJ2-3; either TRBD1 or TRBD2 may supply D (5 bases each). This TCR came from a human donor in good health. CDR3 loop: CAISEQGGTDTQYF. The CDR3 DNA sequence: TGTGCCATCAGTGAGCAGGGAGGCACAGATACGCAGTATTTT.